This passage covers 16 T cell receptor beta chains from one sample sequenced in a study of blood T cell repertoires in COVID-19. Some clones are missing from TCRdb's copy, which holds only in-frame ones; the method was immunoSEQ multiplex PCR. The table shows some 100,000 clones, with roughly 87% occurring only once. What was sequenced was peripheral blood. All receptors derive from a woman of 80 years or more with active COVID-19.

V usage is TRBV9 and J usage is TRBJ2-1; possibly TRBD1 for D (5 bases). The V gene's germline CDR1 is SGDLS and CDR2 YYNGEE. Trimming stripped 6 bases from V and 5 bases from J, with 15 bases between. The CDR3 consists of 14 residues. CDR3 DNA sequence: TGTGCCAGCACCCACACAGACAGAAACAATGAGCAGTTCTTC. Translation gives CASTHTDRNNEQFF.

The gene calls are TRBV6-5 and TRBJ2-2; tentative D call: TRBD2 (7 bases). From germline, CDR1 is MNHEY and CDR2 SVGAGI. This CDR3 has 15 amino acids. V was trimmed by 7 bases and J by 5 bases, leaving 17 bases between them. In DNA, the CDR3 is TGTGCCAGCACAAGGGGGGGGCGAAGTACCGGGGAGCTGTTTTTT. It specifies CASTRGGRSTGELFF.

The rearrangement links TRBV5-5 to TRBJ2-7, with D possibly TRBD1 on 9 matching bases. The V gene lost 4 bases and the J gene lost 9 bases, with 23 bases spanning the gap. The CDR3 consists of 15 residues. From germline, CDR1 is SGHKS and CDR2 YYEKEE (reference sequence). DNA of the CDR3: TGTGCCAGCAGCGCGGACAGGGGACTAGTAGTGATGCAGTACTTC. This gives the protein CASSADRGLVVMQYF. The variable domain in full, with the rest retrieved from reference TRBV5-5 and TRBJ2-7, is DAGVTQSPTHLIKTRGQQVTLRCSPISGHKSVSWYQQVLGQGPQFIFQYYEKEERGRGNFPDRFSARQFPNYSSELNVNALLLGDSALYLCASSADRGLVVMQYFGPGTRLTVT.

The chain recombines TRBV5-6 with TRBJ2-7; 8 bases match TRBD2. Losses at the gene ends were 3 bases for V and 3 bases for J; bases not matched to a gene: 8. The germline V gene encodes CDR1 SGHDT and CDR2 YYEEEE. The CDR3 runs 15 residues. The CDR3 spells CASSYGGSGNYEQYF. The CDR3 DNA follows: TGTGCCAGCAGCTATGGTGGTAGCGGGAACTACGAGCAGTACTTC.

The rearrangement links TRBV3-1 (or the pseudogene TRBV3-2) to TRBJ2-1, with no clear D. V dropped 2 bases and J dropped 5 bases, with 10 bases sitting between them. CDR1 and CDR2 (germline): LGHDT, YNNKEL (reference sequence). The CDR3 length is 14 residues. CDR3 DNA sequence: TGTGCCAGCAGCCAATATGGCCCAAACAATGAGCAGTTCTTC. Protein sequence: CASSQYGPNNEQFF.

V gene TRBV5-1 combines with J gene TRBJ1-1, with TRBD1 identical over 8 bases. The CDR3 length is 14 residues. Germline lookup yields CDR1 SGHRS and CDR2 YFSETQ. V lost 0 bases and J lost 5; bases outside the gene matches: 3. This CDR3 reads CASSLATGGTEAFF. CDR3 nucleotide sequence: TGCGCCAGCAGCTTGGCCACAGGGGGGACTGAAGCTTTCTTT.

This chain links TRBV25-1 with TRBJ2-5, with 7 bases aligning to TRBD2. J gave up 3 bases and V 1 base, and 11 bases lay outside the gene matches. The CDR3 covers 17 residues. CDR1 MGHDK and CDR2 SYGVNS come from the germline V gene. The CDR3 nucleotides read TGTGCCAGCAGTGAATCGGTAGGGCGCGGGAGAAAAGAGACCCAGTACTTC. Translating gives CASSESVGRGRKETQYF.

V and J are TRBV27 and TRBJ1-6; the match to TRBD1 covers 11 bases. V shed 5 bases, J shed 8 bases, and the junction held 5 bases outside the gene matches. The V gene's germline CDR1 is MNHEY and CDR2 SMNVEV (reference sequence). The CDR3 contains 15 residues. The CDR3 coding sequence is TGTGCCAGCAGTGCCGGACAGGGGGCGCATTCACCCCTCCACTTT. Translation: CASSAGQGAHSPLHF.

The chain uses TRBV6-5 and TRBJ2-5; TRBD1 agrees at 7 bases. After removal of 6 bases from V and 10 bases from J, the junction contained 8 bases not matched to a gene. The CDR3 is 12 amino acids. In germline, CDR1 is MNHEY, CDR2 SVGAGI. The CDR3 region is CASREDRWHQYF. For the CDR3, the DNA is TGTGCCAGCAGGGAGGACAGGTGGCACCAGTACTTC.

The chain uses TRBV7-2 and TRBJ2-7; 7 bases agree with TRBD2. Looked up from germline, CDR1 is SGHTA and CDR2 is FQGNSA. This CDR3 is 18 amino acids long. V lost 5 bases, J lost 2 bases, and 18 bases stayed unmatched. As DNA, the CDR3 is TGTGCCAGCAGCCCCCGTTCGTGGGAGGGTGGAGCTGCCTACGAGCAGTACTTC. Amino acid sequence: CASSPRSWEGGAAYEQYF.

This chain uses TRBV7-2 with TRBJ2-7; 7 bases agree with TRBD2. CDR1 is SGHTA, CDR2 FQGNSA, per germline. The J segment lost 0 bases and the V segment lost 1 base, leaving 3 bases of the junction unmatched. The CDR3 has 15 residues. CDR3 in amino acids: CASSLEWGGSYEQYF. CDR3 sequence (DNA): TGTGCCAGCAGCTTAGAATGGGGGGGCTCCTACGAGCAGTACTTC.

The V gene is TRBV29-1, the J gene TRBJ2-1; 7 bases are a match to TRBD2. Unmatched junction bases numbered 4, after V lost 5 bases and J lost 0 bases. The CDR3 loop spans 14 amino acids. The germline V gene encodes CDR1 SQVTM and CDR2 ANQGSEA. CDR3 bases: TGCAGCGTTAGGCGGGAGATCTCCTACAATGAGCAGTTCTTC. It encodes CSVRREISYNEQFF.

The genes are TRBV11-2 and TRBJ1-2, with a weak D call TRBD1 (6 bases). This CDR3 region has 16 residues. Trimming removed 0 bases from V and 2 bases from J, with 13 bases in between. From germline, CDR1 is SGHAT and CDR2 FQNNGV. CDR3 nucleotide sequence: TGTGCCAGCAGCTTAGACTCCAGGGGAGTAAACTATGGCTACACCTTC. Its translation is CASSLDSRGVNYGYTF.

As to this clone: This CDR3 is also generated by other DNA sequences in the sample. The V call is TRBV5-1, the J call TRBJ1-1; no clear D gene. The V gene lost 4 bases and the J gene lost 0 bases, with 10 bases spanning the gap. CDR1 and CDR2 (germline): SGHRS, YFSETQ. The CDR3 loop spans 14 amino acids. CDR3 sequence reads: CASSPGGMNTEAFF. The CDR3 DNA sequence: TGCGCCAGCAGCCCGGGCGGGATGAACACTGAAGCTTTCTTT.

The chain is built from TRBV28 and TRBJ2-2; D possibly corresponds to TRBD1 (6 bases). Germline V gene data show CDR1 as MDHEN and CDR2 as SYDVKM. The CDR3 loop spans 15 amino acids. Deletions cut 8 bases from V and 5 bases from J, with 18 bases between. DNA of the CDR3: TGTGCCAGCGTAGGATGGGGGCTGATAACCGGGGAGCTGTTTTTT. Its protein is CASVGWGLITGELFF.

Only one count was recorded for this clone. The CDR3 DNA sequence: TGTGCCAGCAGTGACGCGGCCAGGGGCTATGGCTACACCTTC. Translating it yields CASSDAARGYGYTF. The J gene is TRBJ1-2, the V gene TRBV6-4, with a possible D match to TRBD1 (6 bases). This CDR3 comprises 14 residues. The germline V gene has CDR1 MRHNA and CDR2 SNTAGT. The V and J ends lost 2 bases and 4 bases respectively, with 11 bases between them.